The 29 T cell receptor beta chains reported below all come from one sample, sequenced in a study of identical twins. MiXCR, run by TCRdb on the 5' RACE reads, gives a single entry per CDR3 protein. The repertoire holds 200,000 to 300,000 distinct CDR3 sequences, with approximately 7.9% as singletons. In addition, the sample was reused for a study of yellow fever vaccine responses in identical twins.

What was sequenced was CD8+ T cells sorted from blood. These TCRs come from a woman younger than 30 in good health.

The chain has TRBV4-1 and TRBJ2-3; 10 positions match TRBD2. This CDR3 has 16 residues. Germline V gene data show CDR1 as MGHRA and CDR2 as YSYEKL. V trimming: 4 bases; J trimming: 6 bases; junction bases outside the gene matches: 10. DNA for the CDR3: TGCGCCAGCAGCCCAGACCAGCGGGGGGGCCTGGATACGCAGTATTTT. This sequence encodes CASSPDQRGGLDTQYF.

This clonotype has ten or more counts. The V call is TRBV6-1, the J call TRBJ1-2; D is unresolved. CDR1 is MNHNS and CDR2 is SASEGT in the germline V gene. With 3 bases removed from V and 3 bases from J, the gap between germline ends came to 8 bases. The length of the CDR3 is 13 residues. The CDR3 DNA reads TGTGCCAGCAGTGATATAGGGCACTATGGCTACACCTTC. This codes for CASSDIGHYGYTF.

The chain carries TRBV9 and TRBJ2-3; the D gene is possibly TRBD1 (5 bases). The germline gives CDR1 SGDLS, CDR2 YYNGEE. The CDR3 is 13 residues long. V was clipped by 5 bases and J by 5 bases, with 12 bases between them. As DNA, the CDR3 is TGTGCCAGCAGGGGGATAGGGGAAGATACGCAGTATTTT. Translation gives CASRGIGEDTQYF.

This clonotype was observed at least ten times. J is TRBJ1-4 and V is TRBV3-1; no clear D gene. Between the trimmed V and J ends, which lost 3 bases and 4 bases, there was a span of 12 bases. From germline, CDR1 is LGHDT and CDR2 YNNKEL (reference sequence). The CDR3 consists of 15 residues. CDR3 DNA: TGTGCCAGCAGCCATGCCAACGGATTTAATGAAAAACTGTTTTTT. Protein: CASSHANGFNEKLFF.

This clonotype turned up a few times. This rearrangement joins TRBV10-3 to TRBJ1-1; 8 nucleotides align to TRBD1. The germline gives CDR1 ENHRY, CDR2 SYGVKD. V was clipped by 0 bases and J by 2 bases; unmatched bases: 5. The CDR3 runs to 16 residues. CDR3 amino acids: CAISESLDRDNTEAFF. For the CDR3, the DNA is TGTGCCATCAGTGAGTCGCTGGACAGGGACAACACTGAAGCTTTCTTT.

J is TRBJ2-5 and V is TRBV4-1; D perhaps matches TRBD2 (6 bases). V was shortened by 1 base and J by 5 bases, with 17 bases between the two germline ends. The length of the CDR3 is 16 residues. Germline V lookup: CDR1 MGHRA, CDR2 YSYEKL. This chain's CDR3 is CASSQGPPEGRETQYF. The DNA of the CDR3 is TGCGCCAGCAGCCAAGGCCCTCCGGAGGGGCGGGAGACCCAGTACTTC.

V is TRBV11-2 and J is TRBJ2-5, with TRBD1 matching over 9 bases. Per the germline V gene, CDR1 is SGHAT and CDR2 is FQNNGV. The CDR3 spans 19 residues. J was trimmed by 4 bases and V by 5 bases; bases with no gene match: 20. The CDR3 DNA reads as TGTGCCAGCAGCCGACTTAGAACCGTTGGGACAGGGACGGGAGAGACCCAGTACTTC. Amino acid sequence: CASSRLRTVGTGTGETQYF.

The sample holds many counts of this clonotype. CDR3 coding DNA: TGTGCCAGCAGTGAATTCATCTGGAGGGAGCAGTTCTTC. It yields the protein CASSEFIWREQFF. The chain employs TRBV2 and TRBJ2-1; D perhaps matches TRBD2 (5 bases). CDR3 size: 13 residues. V gave up 2 bases and J gave up 10 bases, with 12 bases separating them. Germline V gives CDR1 SNHLY, CDR2 FYNNEI.

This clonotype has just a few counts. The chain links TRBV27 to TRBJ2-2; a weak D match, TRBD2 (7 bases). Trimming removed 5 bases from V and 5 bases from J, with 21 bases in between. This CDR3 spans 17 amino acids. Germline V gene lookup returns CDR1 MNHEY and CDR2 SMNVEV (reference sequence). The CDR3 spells CASSPSPGGPRTGELFF. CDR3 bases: TGTGCCAGCAGTCCCTCACCCGGGGGGCCAAGGACCGGGGAGCTGTTTTTT.

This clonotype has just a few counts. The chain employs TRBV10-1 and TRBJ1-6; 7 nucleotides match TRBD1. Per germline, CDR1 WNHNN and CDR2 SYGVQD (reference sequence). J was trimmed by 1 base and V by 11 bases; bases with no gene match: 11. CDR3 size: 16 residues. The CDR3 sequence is CALDRVIGSYNSPLHF. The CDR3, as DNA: TGCGCCCTAGACAGGGTGATTGGGTCCTATAATTCACCCCTCCACTTT.

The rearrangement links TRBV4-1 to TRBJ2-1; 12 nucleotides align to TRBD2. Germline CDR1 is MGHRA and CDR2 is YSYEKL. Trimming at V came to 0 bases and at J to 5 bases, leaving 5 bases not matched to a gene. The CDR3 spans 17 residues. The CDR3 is CASSQDLLAGGHNEQFF. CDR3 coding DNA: TGCGCCAGCAGCCAAGACCTACTAGCGGGAGGACACAATGAGCAGTTCTTC.

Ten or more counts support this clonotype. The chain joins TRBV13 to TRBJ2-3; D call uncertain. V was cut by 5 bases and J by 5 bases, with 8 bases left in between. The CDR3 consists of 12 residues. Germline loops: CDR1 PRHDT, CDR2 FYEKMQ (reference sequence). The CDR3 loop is CASSPGVDTQYF. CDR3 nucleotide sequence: TGTGCCAGCAGCCCTGGGGTAGATACGCAGTATTTT.

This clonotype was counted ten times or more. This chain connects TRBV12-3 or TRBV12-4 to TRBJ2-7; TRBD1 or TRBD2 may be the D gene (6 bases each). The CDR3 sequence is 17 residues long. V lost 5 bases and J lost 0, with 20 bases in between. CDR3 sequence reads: CASSLGGGLGDSYEQYF. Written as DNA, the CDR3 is TGTGCCAGCAGTCTTGGAGGGGGGCTTGGGGACTCCTACGAGCAGTACTTC.

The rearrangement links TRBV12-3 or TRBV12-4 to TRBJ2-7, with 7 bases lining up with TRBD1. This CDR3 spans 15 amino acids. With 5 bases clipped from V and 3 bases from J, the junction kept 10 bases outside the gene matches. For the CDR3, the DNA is TGTGCCAGCAGTGCAACAGGGGAATCAATCTACGAGCAGTACTTC. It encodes CASSATGESIYEQYF.

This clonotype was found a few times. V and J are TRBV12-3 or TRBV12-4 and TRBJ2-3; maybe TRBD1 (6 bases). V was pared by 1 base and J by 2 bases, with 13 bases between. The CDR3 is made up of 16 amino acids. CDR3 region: CASSLGTDLATDTQYF. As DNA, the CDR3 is TGTGCCAGCAGTTTAGGGACAGACCTCGCCACAGATACGCAGTATTTT.

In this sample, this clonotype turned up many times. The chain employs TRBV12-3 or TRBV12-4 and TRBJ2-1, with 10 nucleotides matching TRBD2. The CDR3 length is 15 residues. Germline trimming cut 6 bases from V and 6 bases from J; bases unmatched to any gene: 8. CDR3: CASSLIAGGRNEQFF. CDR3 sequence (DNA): TGTGCCAGCAGCCTCATAGCGGGGGGCCGCAATGAGCAGTTCTTC.

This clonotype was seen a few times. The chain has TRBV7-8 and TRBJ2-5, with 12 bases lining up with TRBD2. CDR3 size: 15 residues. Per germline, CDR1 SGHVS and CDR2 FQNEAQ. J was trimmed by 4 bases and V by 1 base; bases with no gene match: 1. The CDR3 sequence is CASSLELAGGETQYF. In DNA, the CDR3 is TGTGCCAGCAGCTTAGAACTAGCGGGGGGAGAGACCCAGTACTTC.

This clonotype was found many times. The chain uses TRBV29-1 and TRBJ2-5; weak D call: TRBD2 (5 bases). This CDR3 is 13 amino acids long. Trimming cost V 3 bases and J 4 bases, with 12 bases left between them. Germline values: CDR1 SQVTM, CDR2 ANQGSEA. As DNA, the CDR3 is TGCAGCGTTGATAGGCTAGGGAGAGAGACCCAGTACTTC. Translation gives CSVDRLGRETQYF.

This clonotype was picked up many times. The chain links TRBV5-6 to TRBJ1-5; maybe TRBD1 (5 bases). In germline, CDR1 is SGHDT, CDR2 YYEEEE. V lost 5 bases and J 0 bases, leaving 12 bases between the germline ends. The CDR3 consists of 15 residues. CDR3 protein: CASRGTDYSNQPQHF. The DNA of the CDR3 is TGTGCCAGCAGAGGGACGGACTATAGCAATCAGCCCCAGCATTTT. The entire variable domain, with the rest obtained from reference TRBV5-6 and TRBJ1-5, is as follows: DAGVTQSPTHLIKTRGQQVTLRCSPKSGHDTVSWYQQALGQGPQFIFQYYEEEERQRGNFPDRFSGHQFPNYSSELNVNALLLGDSALYLCASRGTDYSNQPQHFGDGTRLSIL.

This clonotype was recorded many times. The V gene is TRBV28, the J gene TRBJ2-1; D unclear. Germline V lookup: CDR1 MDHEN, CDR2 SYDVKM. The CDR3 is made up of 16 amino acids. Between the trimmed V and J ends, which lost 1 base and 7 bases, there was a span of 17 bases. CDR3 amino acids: CASSLLVAAQRNEQFF. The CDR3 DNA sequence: TGTGCCAGCAGTTTATTAGTTGCGGCCCAGAGGAATGAGCAGTTCTTC.

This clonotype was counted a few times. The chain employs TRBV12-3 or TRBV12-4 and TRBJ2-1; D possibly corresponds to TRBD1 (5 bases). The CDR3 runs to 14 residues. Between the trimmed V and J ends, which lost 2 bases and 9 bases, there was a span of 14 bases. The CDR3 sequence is CASSLSPGSSEQFF. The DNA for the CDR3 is TGTGCCAGCAGTTTAAGTCCAGGGTCTAGTGAGCAGTTCTTC.

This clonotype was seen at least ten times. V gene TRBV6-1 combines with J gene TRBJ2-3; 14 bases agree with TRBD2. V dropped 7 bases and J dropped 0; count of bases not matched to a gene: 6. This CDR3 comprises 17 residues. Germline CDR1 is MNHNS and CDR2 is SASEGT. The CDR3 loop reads CASIGTSGGASTDTQYF. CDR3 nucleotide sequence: TGTGCCAGCATCGGGACTAGCGGGGGTGCTAGCACAGATACGCAGTATTTT.

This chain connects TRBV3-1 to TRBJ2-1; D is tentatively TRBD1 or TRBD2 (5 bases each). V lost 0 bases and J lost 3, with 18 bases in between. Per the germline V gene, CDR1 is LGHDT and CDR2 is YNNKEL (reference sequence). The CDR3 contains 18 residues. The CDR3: CASSQDTRAGSGYNEQFF. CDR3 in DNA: TGTGCCAGCAGCCAAGATACGCGGGCAGGGAGTGGCTACAATGAGCAGTTCTTC.

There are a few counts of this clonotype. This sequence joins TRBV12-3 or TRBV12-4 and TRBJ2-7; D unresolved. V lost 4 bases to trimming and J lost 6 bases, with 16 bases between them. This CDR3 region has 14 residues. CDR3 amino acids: CASSSSRALREQYF. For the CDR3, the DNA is TGTGCCAGCAGTTCCTCCCGGGCCCTTCGCGAGCAGTACTTC.

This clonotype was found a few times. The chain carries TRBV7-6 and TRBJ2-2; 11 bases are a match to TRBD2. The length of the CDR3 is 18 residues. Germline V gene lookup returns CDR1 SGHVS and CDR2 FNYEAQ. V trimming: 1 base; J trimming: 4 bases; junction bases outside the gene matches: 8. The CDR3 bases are TGTGCCAGCAGCTTAGGGGCCGGGACTAGCGGTGGCACCGGGGAGCTGTTTTTT. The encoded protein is CASSLGAGTSGGTGELFF.

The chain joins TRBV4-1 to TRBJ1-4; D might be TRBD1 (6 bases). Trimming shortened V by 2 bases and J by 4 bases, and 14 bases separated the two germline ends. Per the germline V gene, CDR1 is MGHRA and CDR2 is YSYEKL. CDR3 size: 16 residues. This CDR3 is CASSQSAAGVNEKLFF. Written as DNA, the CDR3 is TGCGCCAGCAGCCAATCCGCCGCAGGGGTTAATGAAAAACTGTTTTTT.

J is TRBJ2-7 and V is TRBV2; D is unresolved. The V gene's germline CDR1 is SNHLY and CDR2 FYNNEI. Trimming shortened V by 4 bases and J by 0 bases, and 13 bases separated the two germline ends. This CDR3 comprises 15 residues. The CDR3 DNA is TGTGCCAGCAGTGTAGGGCAGGAGAGCTCCTACGAGCAGTACGTC. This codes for CASSVGQESSYEQYV.

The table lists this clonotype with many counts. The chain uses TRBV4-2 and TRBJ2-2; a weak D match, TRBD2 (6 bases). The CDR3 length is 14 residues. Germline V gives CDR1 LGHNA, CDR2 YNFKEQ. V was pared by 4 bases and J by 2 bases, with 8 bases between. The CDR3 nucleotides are TGTGCCAGCAGCCCGGGACTCAACACCGGGGAGCTGTTTTTT. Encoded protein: CASSPGLNTGELFF.

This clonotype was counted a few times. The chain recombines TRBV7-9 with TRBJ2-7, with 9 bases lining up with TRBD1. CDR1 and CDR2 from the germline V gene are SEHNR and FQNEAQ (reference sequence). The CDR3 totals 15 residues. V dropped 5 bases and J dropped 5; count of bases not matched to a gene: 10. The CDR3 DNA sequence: TGTGCCAGCAGCCCGCCCGGGACAGGGTACCACGAGCAGTACGTC. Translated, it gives CASSPPGTGYHEQYV.